This T cell receptor (beta chain) was documented in a study of cytomegalovirus exposure and HLA in healthy donors. Overall study: The 666 first-cohort repertoires shared a platform with the approximately 120 validation repertoires, as reported in a later analysis.

The germline V and J ends were trimmed by 2 bases and 0 bases, with 9 bases remaining between them. The germline V gene encodes CDR1 SGHRS and CDR2 YFSETQ. The CDR3 spans 15 residues. Sequenced by immunoSEQ multiplex PCR; TCRdb stores in-frame clones only, minus some. The table has under 250,000 clones, less than 90% seen once. The genes are TRBV5-1 and TRBJ2-1; weak D call: TRBD2 (6 bases). The source material was PBMCs. The clonotype comes from a young man in good health and CMV-seropositive. As DNA, the CDR3 is TGCGCCAGCAGCTTCACGGGAGTCTCCTACAATGAGCAGTTCTTC. Its protein product is CASSFTGVSYNEQFF.